This TCR beta chain emerged from a study of blood T cell repertoires in COVID-19 (dated by TCRdb to 2018 to 2021). Background for the entire study: Samples from collaborators originated in the United States, Italy and Spain and spanned both the acute and convalescent phases of COVID-19. The material from the prospective study consisted of cDNA or gDNA derived from T cells, B-cell-depleted T cells, or PBMCs. The sample metadata nearly always contained a de-identified subject ID, COVID-19 status, age in years and sex. The samples were drawn from the first 160 participants of the ongoing ImmuneRACE study and from about 1,200 subjects provided by 6 global collaborators. The dataset comprised deeply sampled blood TCRbeta repertoires from subjects exposed to, actively infected with, or recovered from COVID-19. The repertoires were released in a freely available public database meant as a resource for research on the immune response to SARS-CoV-2. Where available, HLA class I and class II types were taken from metadata supplied by the sample provider and were not determined by assay-based typing.

Collaborating institutions collected whole blood in K2EDTA tubes following their own protocols. For TCRbeta analysis, collaborator samples were shipped as frozen whole blood, as isolated PBMCs, or as DNA extracted from either sample type. The germline ends are 18 bases apart after V is trimmed by 5 bases and J by 2 bases. From its cysteine to its phenylalanine, the CDR3 spans 16 amino acids. The only DNA kept is the CDR3, 48 bases in frame from the first base. In the germline V gene (reference sequence), CDR1 corresponds to LNHDA and CDR2 to SQIVND. TCRbeta CDR3 regions were amplified from genomic DNA using the immunoSEQ Assay, a bias-controlled multiplex PCR. In the original analysis: The number of nucleated cells in each sample was estimated by amplification of reference gene primers within the assay. To quantify the absolute abundance of each unique TCRbeta CDR3 rearrangement, sequence reads were collapsed and filtered. For each sample, productive Simpson clonality was calculated as the square root of Simpson's diversity index across productive rearrangements. Drawn from immuneACCESS, this table holds only the in-frame rearrangements with V and J called that TCRdb kept. Clones are partly lost; checked studies trace under half to an unresolved V gene and leave the rest unexplained. Clone size and the V and J calls come from that table; the DNA yielded D and trimming. This sample holds about 200,000 clones; around 84% were observed only once. The ten largest make up 4.9% of the sample.

Turning to this clone: No antigen is known for it. No base-level quality is on record; no much larger clone is a single base apart.

Overall study outcomes, separate from this receptor: The quantity of clinical and demographic metadata differed by source and by participant and was supplied without curation.

The sequence links TRBV19 to TRBJ1-2; TRBD1 is perhaps the D gene, given 5 matching bases. Material: peripheral blood. This TCR derives from an elderly woman with acute or convalescent COVID-19. The DNA reads as follows: TGTGCCAGTAGTCTACCACGGGCCGGGGGGAACTATGGCTACACCTTC. Translated, this is CASSLPRAGGNYGYTF.